This T cell receptor beta chain was obtained from a study of Graves' ophthalmopathy and Graves' hyperthyroidism. General study findings and limits: Blood also carried most expanded thyroid clonotypes exceeding 0.001 frequency. The model forecast ophthalmopathy progression, reaching 60% to 71% sensitivity and less than 75% specificity.

With respect to this clonotype: Its matching antigen is unknown.

The hyperthyroidism patients had a new diagnosis of under 2 months' duration and were aged 18 to 65. RNA transcripts served as template for amplifying TCR beta CDR3 sequences. First-round RT-PCR relied on HTBI primers, and a second-round multiplex PCR came next. MiXCR, run by TCRdb on the multiplex PCR reads, gives a single entry per CDR3 protein. The sample consists of over a million distinct CDR3 sequences, 35% to 45% of them appearing once. The CDR3 sequence is 13 residues long. V lost 2 bases and J 1 base, leaving 5 bases between the germline ends. From germline, CDR1 is ENHRY and CDR2 SYGVKD. Material for sequencing was peripheral blood or thyroid tissue (not recorded which). The rearrangement links TRBV10-3 to TRBJ1-1; no clear D gene. The clonotype comes from an adult man with Graves' hyperthyroidism. The CDR3 spells CAISERWNTEAFF. CDR3 sequence (DNA): TGTGCCATCAGTGAGCGTTGGAACACTGAAGCTTTCTTT.